Each of the 10 T cell receptor beta chains below was sequenced from the same sample in a study of immune evolution from preneoplasia to lung adenocarcinoma. Libraries were prepared by immunoSEQ multiplex PCR; TCRdb keeps only in-frame clonotypes and omits some of them. Found here are about 6,300 clones, roughly four fifths of them singletons; the top ten hold 10% to 15%. The sequenced material came from FFPE minimally invasive lung adenocarcinoma tissue. Every receptor here comes from a person aged 70 to 85 with lung adenocarcinoma.

This clone has a single count. The same CDR3 can be traced to other DNA sequences in this sample. This chain links TRBV30 with TRBJ2-1; 10 bases line up with TRBD2. The CDR3 loop spans 15 amino acids. Germline V gene sequence: CDR1 GTSNPN, CDR2 SVGIG (reference sequence). V gave up 2 bases and J gave up 8 bases; unmatched junction bases: 9. The CDR3 loop is CAWSRLAGAGDEQFF. CDR3 DNA sequence: TGTGCCTGGAGTCGGCTAGCGGGAGCTGGAGATGAGCAGTTCTTC.

The chain employs TRBV28 and TRBJ2-7; perhaps TRBD1 as D (5 bases). Germline assignment: CDR1 MDHEN and CDR2 SYDVKM. V lost 1 base and J lost 2, with 9 bases in between. CDR3 length: 14 residues. The CDR3 here is CASSLYRPPYEQYF. CDR3 bases: TGTGCCAGCAGTTTATACAGGCCCCCCTACGAGCAGTACTTC.

The chain couples TRBV6-5 to TRBJ1-1; D is unclear. Trimming stripped 5 bases from V and 5 bases from J, with 6 bases between. Germline V lookup: CDR1 MNHEY, CDR2 SVGAGI. CDR3 length: 11 amino acids. CDR3 bases: TGTGCCAGCAGTCCCGGGACTGAAGCTTTCTTT. Its translation is CASSPGTEAFF.

This clone was observed a handful of times. The CDR3 reads CASSPPSEETQYF. CDR3 bases: TGTGCCAGCTCACCACCGAGCGAAGAGACCCAGTACTTC. V is TRBV18 and J is TRBJ2-5; D unclear. V lost 0 bases, J lost 3 bases, and 5 bases lay in between. CDR3 length: 13 residues. Looked up from germline, CDR1 is KGHSH and CDR2 is LQKENI.

The chain links TRBV5-6 to TRBJ1-4; D remains unclear. The germline V gene has CDR1 SGHDT and CDR2 YYEEEE. Trimming left V 1 base short and J 3 bases short, with 10 bases between. The length of the CDR3 is 15 residues. CDR3 coding DNA: TGTGCCAGCAGCTTGATTGGGAGGGCTAATGAAAAACTGTTTTTT. Translation gives CASSLIGRANEKLFF.

J is TRBJ2-7 and V is TRBV9; 8 nucleotides agree with TRBD1. The CDR3 spans 14 residues. The ends lost 0 bases at V and 2 bases at J; junction bases unmatched: 1. Germline V gene lookup returns CDR1 SGDLS and CDR2 YYNGEE. The CDR3 nucleotides are TGTGCCAGCAGCGTAGGGACAGGGACCTACGAGCAGTACTTC. Its translation: CASSVGTGTYEQYF. Based on the CDR3 plus reference TRBV9 and TRBJ2-7, the full variable domain is DSGVTQTPKHLITATGQRVTLRCSPRSGDLSVYWYQQSLDQGLQFLIQYYNGEERAKGNILERFSAQQFPDLHSELNLSSLELGDSALYFCASSVGTGTYEQYFGPGTRLTVT.

This clone was counted a few times. The V call is TRBV20-1, the J call TRBJ2-7, with D uncertain. The germline V and J ends were trimmed by 3 bases and 4 bases, with 7 bases remaining between them. This CDR3 spans 11 amino acids. CDR1 and CDR2 (germline): DFQATT, SNEGSKA (reference sequence). The CDR3 DNA reads as TGCAGTGCTAGTGACCTATACGAGCAGTACTTC. Translating gives CSASDLYEQYF.

The chain carries TRBV6-5 and TRBJ1-6; a weak D match, TRBD1 (5 bases). This CDR3 is built from 14 residues. Trimming took 4 bases from V and 11 from J, leaving 15 bases between them. CDR1 and CDR2 from the germline V gene are MNHEY and SVGAGI. CDR3: CASSSRARGAPLHF. The CDR3 nucleotides are TGTGCCAGCAGTTCCCGGGCCCGGGGGGCACCCCTCCACTTT.

The DNA for the CDR3 is TGTGCCAGCTCATCCGGGACGGTAAGCACTGAAGCTTTCTTT. It is translated as CASSSGTVSTEAFF. The chain carries TRBV18 and TRBJ1-1; TRBD1 is a possible D gene (5 bases). The CDR3 covers 14 residues. V dropped 5 bases and J dropped 4 bases, with 14 bases sitting between them. Germline loops: CDR1 KGHSH, CDR2 LQKENI.

The chain links TRBV5-5 to TRBJ1-2; D gene ambiguous. The length of the CDR3 is 13 residues. V was pared by 5 bases and J by 4 bases, with 12 bases between. CDR1 is SGHKS, CDR2 YYEKEE, per germline (reference sequence). The CDR3, as DNA: TGTGCCAGCAGTTCCACAGAGTCCTATGGCTACACCTTC. Translation: CASSSTESYGYTF.